One and the same sample provided the 6 T cell receptor beta chains below, sequenced in a study of T cells after yellow fever vaccination. TCRdb redid the calling of the 5' RACE reads with MiXCR, one entry per CDR3 protein. The data show 450,000 to 550,000 distinct CDR3 sequences, roughly a fifth seen once. Sequencing used PBMCs, obtained 20 to 25 days after the first yellow fever vaccination. The origin of the receptors is a young man who received the YFV17D yellow fever vaccine.

This clonotype was counted a few times. This chain uses TRBV20-1 with TRBJ1-3, with 12 bases identical to TRBD1. The CDR3 is 15 amino acids. Germline assignment: CDR1 DFQATT and CDR2 SNEGSKA (reference sequence). Trimming at V came to 3 bases and at J to 5 bases, leaving 5 bases not matched to a gene. CDR3 coding DNA: TGCAGTGCTAGGCCCCGGGACAGGGGGCGAAACACCATATATTTT. Its translation: CSARPRDRGRNTIYF.

This clonotype was detected only a few times. The chain recombines TRBV7-2 with TRBJ1-2, with D maybe TRBD1 (6 bases). Trimming cost V 5 bases and J 5 bases, with 18 bases left between them. This CDR3 is built from 15 residues. CDR1 is SGHTA, CDR2 FQGNSA, per germline. The chain's CDR3 is CASSLGGGSRYGYTF. The CDR3, as DNA: TGTGCCAGCAGCCTGGGCGGGGGCTCGCGGTATGGCTACACCTTC.

This clonotype was seen a few times. The chain combines TRBV5-1 with TRBJ2-3; D unclear. Germline CDR1 and CDR2: SGHRS and YFSETQ. Trimming took off 2 bases at V and 2 bases at J, with 9 bases between the two ends. The CDR3 is 14 amino acids. CDR3: CASSLSWITDTQYF. Written as DNA, the CDR3 is TGCGCCAGCAGCTTATCATGGATCACAGATACGCAGTATTTT.

CDR3 coding DNA: TGCGCCAGCGTAAAGGACAGCGGCACAGATACGCAGTATTTT. Translated, it gives CASVKDSGTDTQYF. The V and J genes are TRBV5-1 and TRBJ2-3, with D possibly TRBD1 on 6 matching bases. Germline CDR1 is SGHRS and CDR2 is YFSETQ. This CDR3 is 14 amino acids long. V was pared by 7 bases and J by 1 base, with 13 bases between. Full variable domain (rest looked up from reference TRBV5-1 and TRBJ2-3): KAGVTQTPRYLIKTRGQQVTLSCSPISGHRSVSWYQQTPGQGLQFLFEYFSETQRNKGNFPGRFSGRQFSNSRSEMNVSTLELGDSALYLCASVKDSGTDTQYFGPGTRLTVL.

In this sample, this clonotype turned up a few times. This chain connects TRBV11-2 to TRBJ2-2, with D possibly being TRBD1 (5 bases). Trimming took 3 bases from V and 5 from J, leaving 13 bases between them. Germline lookup yields CDR1 SGHAT and CDR2 FQNNGV. This CDR3 is 15 amino acids long. This CDR3 is CASSLSQAGTGELFF. The CDR3 nucleotides read TGTGCCAGCAGCTTGTCCCAGGCAGGGACCGGGGAGCTGTTTTTT.

The chain recombines TRBV3-1 with TRBJ2-1; D ambiguous. This CDR3 region has 17 residues. The V end was cut by 4 bases, the J end by 0 bases, with 16 bases between. The germline CDR1 and CDR2 sequences are LGHDT and YNNKEL (reference sequence). CDR3 amino acids: CASSPRAPLSSYNEQFF. The CDR3 coding sequence is TGTGCCAGCAGCCCTCGGGCGCCCCTGAGCTCCTACAATGAGCAGTTCTTC.